This T cell receptor (beta chain) was obtained from a study of tumor and adjacent non-tumor tissue in lung cancer. Study summary: Patients comprised 12 adenocarcinoma, a couple of squamous cell carcinoma and 1 small cell lung cancer.

Overall study results and limits: Compared with tumor, normal lung showed significantly lower TCR diversity. Patients with more diverse tumor TCRs had worse survival.

RNA was extracted from bulk tissue without any cell sorting. The V gene lost 5 bases and the J gene lost 2 bases, with 7 bases spanning the gap. In germline, CDR1 is SGHAT, CDR2 FQNNGV. The CDR3 spans 14 residues. With respect to this clonotype: Antigen: not known.

The library came from three nested PCR rounds adapted from ARM-PCR protocols. MiXCR, applied by TCRdb to the multiplex PCR reads, yields one record per CDR3 protein. Of over 100,000 distinct CDR3 sequences detected, 75% appear once; the ten largest clones hold 35% to 40%. The source material was lung tumor tissue. The sequence was obtained from an older woman with non-small cell lung cancer. The chain carries TRBV11-2 and TRBJ2-6, with D unresolved. The CDR3: CASSPAAGANVLTF. Here the CDR3 DNA reads TGTGCCAGCAGCCCCGCTGCTGGGGCCAACGTCCTGACTTTC.